This T cell receptor (beta chain) was documented in a study of cytomegalovirus exposure and HLA in healthy donors. Primers: 60 Vbeta forward and 13 Jbeta reverse. Assay used: immunoSEQ multiplex PCR; TCRdb lists only in-frame clones, some missing. Here the sample spans approximately 190,000 clones, 82% being singletons. Germline CDR1 reads MNHNY; CDR2 reads SVGAGI (reference sequence). Trimming took 7 bases from V and 4 from J; bases not matched to a gene: 5. CDR3 size: 13 residues. This receptor was identified in a boy aged 2 to 9 in good health and CMV-seronegative. Sequenced sample: PBMCs. This rearrangement joins TRBV6-6 to TRBJ2-7; 9 nucleotides line up with TRBD2. Written as DNA, the CDR3 is TGTGCCAGCAATAGCGGGGGACCTTACGAGCAGTACTTC. Amino acids: CASNSGGPYEQYF.